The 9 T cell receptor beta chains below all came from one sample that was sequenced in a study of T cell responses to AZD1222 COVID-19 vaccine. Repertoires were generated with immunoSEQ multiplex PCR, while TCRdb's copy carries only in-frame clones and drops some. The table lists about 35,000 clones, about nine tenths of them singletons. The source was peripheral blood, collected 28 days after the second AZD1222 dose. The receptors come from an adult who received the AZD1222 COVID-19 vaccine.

The CDR3 sequence is CASSVGGGAVTETTDTQYF. The DNA for the CDR3 is TGTGCCAGCAGCGTAGGCGGCGGGGCGGTGACGGAGACCACAGATACGCAGTATTTT. This chain uses TRBV9 with TRBJ2-3, with D possibly TRBD2 on 6 matching bases. The ends were cut back, 0 bases at V and 2 bases at J, with 22 bases in the middle. The CDR3 has 19 residues. Germline V gene data show CDR1 as SGDLS and CDR2 as YYNGEE.

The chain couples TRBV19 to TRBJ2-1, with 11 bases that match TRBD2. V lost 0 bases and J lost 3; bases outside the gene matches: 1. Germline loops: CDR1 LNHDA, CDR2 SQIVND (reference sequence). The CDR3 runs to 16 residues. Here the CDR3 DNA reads TGTGCCAGTAGTATAGAGGGGACTAGCGGCTACAATGAGCAGTTCTTC. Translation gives CASSIEGTSGYNEQFF. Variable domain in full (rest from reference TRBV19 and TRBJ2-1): DGGITQSPKYLFRKEGQNVTLSCEQNLNHDAMYWYRQDPGQGLRLIYYSQIVNDFQKGDIAEGYSVSREKKESFPLTVTSAQKNPTAFYLCASSIEGTSGYNEQFFGPGTRLTVL.

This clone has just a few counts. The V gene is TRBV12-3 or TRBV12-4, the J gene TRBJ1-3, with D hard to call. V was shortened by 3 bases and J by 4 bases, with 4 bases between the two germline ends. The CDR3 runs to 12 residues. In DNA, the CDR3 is TGTGCCAGCAGTTTTGCCGGAAACACCATATATTTT. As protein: CASSFAGNTIYF.

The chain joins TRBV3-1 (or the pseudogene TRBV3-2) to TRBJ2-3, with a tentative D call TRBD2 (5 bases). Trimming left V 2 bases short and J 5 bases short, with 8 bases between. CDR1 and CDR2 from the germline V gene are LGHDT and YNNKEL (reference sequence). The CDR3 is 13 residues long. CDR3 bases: TGTGCCAGCAGCCAACTAGCTGGAGATACGCAGTATTTT. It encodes CASSQLAGDTQYF.

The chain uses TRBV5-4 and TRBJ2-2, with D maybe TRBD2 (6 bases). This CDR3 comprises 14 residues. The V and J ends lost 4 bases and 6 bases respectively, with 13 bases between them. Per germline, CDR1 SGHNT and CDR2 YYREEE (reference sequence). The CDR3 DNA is TGTGCCAGCAGCCGTGTCCCGGGGGCCGGGGAGCTGTTTTTT. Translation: CASSRVPGAGELFF.

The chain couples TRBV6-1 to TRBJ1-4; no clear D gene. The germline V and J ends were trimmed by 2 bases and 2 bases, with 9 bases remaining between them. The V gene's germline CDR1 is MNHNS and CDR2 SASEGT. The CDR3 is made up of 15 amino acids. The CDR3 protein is CASSEMRATNEKLFF. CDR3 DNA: TGTGCCAGCAGTGAAATGAGGGCGACTAATGAAAAACTGTTTTTT.

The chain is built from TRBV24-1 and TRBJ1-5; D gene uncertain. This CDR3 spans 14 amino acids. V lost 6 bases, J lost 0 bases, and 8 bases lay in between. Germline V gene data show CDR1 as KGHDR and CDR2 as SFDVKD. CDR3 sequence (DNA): TGTGCCACCAGTCCCAGGCATAGCAATCAGCCCCAGCATTTT. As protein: CATSPRHSNQPQHF.

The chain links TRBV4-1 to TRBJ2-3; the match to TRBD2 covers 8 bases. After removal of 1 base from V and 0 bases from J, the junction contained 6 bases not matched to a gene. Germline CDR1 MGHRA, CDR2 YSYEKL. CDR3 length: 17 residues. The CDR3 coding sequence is TGCGCCAGCAGCCAAGGTGTTAGCGGGGTTAGCACAGATACGCAGTATTTT. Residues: CASSQGVSGVSTDTQYF.

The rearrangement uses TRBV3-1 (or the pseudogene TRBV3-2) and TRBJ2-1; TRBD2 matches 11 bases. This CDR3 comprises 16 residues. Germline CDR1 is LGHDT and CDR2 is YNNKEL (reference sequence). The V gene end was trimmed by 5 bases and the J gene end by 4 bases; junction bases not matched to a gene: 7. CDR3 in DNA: TGTGCCAGCAGCTTCCCCGGGACTAGCGGTTACAATGAGCAGTTCTTC. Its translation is CASSFPGTSGYNEQFF.